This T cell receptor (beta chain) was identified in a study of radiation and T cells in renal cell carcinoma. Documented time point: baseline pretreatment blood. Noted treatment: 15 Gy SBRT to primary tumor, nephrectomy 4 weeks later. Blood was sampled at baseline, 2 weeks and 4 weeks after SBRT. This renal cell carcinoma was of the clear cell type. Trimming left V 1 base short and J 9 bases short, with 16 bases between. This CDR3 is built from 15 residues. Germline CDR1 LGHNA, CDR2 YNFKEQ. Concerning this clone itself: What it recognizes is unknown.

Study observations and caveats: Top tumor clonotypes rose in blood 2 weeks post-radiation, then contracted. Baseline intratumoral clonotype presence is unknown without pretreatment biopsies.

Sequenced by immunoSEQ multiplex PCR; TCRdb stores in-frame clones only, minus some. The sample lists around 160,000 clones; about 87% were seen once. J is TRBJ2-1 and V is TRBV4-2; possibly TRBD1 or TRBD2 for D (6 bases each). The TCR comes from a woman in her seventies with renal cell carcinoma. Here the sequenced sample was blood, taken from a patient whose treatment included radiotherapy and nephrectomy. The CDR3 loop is CASSQGGGGEIEQFF. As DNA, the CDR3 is TGTGCCAGCAGCCAAGGTGGAGGGGGTGAAATTGAGCAGTTCTTC.